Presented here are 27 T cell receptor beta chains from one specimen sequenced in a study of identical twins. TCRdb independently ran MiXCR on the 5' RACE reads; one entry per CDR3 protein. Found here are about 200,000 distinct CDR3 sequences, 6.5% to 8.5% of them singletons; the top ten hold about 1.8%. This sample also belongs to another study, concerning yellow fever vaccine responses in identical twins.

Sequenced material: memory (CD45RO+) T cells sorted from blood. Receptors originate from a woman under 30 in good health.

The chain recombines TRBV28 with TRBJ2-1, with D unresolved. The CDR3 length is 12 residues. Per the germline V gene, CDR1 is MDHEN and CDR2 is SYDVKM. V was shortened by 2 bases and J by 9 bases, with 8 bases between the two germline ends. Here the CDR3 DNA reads TGTGCCAGCAGTTTACCGGTCGGTGAGCAGTTCTTC. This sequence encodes CASSLPVGEQFF.

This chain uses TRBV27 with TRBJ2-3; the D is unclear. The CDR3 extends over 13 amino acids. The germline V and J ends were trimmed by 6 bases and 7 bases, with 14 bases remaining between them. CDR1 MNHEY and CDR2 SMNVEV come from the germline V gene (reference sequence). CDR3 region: CASSKLTENTQYF. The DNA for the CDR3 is TGTGCCAGCAGCAAGCTCACCGAAAATACGCAGTATTTT.

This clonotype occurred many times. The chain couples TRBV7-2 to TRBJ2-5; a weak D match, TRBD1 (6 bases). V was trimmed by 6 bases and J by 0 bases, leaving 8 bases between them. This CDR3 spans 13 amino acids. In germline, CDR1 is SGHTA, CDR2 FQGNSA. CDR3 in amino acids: CASRGHNQETQYF. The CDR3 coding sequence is TGTGCCAGCAGGGGACACAACCAAGAGACCCAGTACTTC.

CDR3 nucleotides: TGTGCCAGCAGCTCCGGGACAGGGGGGGAAAAACTGTTTTTT. Protein sequence: CASSSGTGGEKLFF. The chain combines TRBV2 with TRBJ1-4, with 11 bases lining up with TRBD1. The CDR3 is 14 residues long. V shed 6 bases and J 8 bases; nucleotides not matched to a gene: 5. CDR1 SNHLY and CDR2 FYNNEI come from the germline V gene.

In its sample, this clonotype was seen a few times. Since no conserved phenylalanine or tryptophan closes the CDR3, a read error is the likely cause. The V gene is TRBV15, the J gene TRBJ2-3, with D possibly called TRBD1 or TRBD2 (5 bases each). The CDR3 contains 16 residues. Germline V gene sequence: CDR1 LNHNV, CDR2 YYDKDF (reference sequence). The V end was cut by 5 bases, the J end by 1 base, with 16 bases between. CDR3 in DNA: TGTGCCACCAGCTCGGGATCCCGGGGCGGCACAGATACGCAGTATTCT. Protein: CATSSGSRGGTDTQYS.

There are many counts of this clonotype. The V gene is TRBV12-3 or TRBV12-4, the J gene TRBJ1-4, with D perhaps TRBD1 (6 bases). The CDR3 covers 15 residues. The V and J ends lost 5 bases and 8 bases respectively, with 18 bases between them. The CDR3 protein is CASSRVTGRAEKLFF. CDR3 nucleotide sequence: TGTGCCAGCAGTCGTGTGACAGGCCGAGCGGAAAAACTGTTTTTT.

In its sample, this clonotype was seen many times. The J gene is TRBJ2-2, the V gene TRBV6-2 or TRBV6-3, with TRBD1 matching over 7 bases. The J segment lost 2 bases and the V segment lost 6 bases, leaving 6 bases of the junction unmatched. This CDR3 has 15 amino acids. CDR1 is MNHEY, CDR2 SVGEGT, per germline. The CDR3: CASRSDRVNTGELFF. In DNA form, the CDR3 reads TGTGCCAGCAGGAGCGACAGGGTAAACACCGGGGAGCTGTTTTTT.

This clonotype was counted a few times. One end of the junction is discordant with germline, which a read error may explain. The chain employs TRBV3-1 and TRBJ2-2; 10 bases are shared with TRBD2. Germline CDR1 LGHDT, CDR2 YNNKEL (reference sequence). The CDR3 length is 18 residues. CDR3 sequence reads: CATSRISSSGRKTGELFF. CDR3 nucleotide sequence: TGTGCCACCAGCCGCATTTCATCTAGCGGGAGAAAAACCGGGGAGCTGTTTTTT.

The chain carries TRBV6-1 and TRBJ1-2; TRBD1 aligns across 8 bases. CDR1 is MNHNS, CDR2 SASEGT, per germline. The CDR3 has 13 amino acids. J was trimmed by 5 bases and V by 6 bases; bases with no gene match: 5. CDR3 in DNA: TGTGCCAGCAGGACCAGACAGGGGTATGGCTACACCTTC. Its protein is CASRTRQGYGYTF.

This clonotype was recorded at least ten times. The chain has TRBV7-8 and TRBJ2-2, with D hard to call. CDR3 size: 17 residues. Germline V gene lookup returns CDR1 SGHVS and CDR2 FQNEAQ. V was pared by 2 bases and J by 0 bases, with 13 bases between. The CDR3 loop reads CASSLSGLLSNTGELFF. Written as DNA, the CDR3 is TGTGCCAGCAGCTTATCCGGGTTATTATCGAACACCGGGGAGCTGTTTTTT.

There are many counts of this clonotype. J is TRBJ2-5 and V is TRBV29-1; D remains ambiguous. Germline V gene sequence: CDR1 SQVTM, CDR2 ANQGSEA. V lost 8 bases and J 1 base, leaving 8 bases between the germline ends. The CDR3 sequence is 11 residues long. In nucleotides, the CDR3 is TGCAGCTGCCACTTCCAAGAGACCCAGTACTTC. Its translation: CSCHFQETQYF. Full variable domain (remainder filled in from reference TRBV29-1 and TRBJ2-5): SAVISQKPSRDICQRGTSLTIQCQVDSQVTMMFWYRQQPGQSLTLIATANQGSEATYESGFVIDKFPISRPNLTFSTLTVSNMSPEDSSIYLCSCHFQETQYFGPGTRLLVL.

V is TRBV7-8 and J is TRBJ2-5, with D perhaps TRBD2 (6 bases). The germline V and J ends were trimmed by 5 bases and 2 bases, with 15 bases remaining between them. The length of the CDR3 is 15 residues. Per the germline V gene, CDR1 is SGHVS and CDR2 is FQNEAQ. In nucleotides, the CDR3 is TGTGCCAGCAGCCCCCGGGGGTCGGGGCAAGAGACCCAGTACTTC. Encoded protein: CASSPRGSGQETQYF.

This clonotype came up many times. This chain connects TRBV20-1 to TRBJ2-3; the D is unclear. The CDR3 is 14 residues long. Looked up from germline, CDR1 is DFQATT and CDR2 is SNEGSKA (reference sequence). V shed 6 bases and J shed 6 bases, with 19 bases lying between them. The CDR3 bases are TGCAGTGCCCTCTACGGTGGCGGCGTGGATACGCAGTATTTT. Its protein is CSALYGGGVDTQYF.

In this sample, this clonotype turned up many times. In DNA, the CDR3 is TGCGCCAGCAGCTTGCTGGGGCGTTTGGAAGAGACCCAGTACTTC. Protein sequence: CASSLLGRLEETQYF. The chain employs TRBV5-1 and TRBJ2-5; D might be TRBD1 (5 bases). Trimming took off 1 base at V and 3 bases at J, with 13 bases between the two ends. The CDR3 length is 15 residues. Germline V lookup: CDR1 SGHRS, CDR2 YFSETQ.

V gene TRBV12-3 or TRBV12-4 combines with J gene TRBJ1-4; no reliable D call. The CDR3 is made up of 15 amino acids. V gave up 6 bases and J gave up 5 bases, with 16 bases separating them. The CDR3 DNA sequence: TGTGCCAGCAGGAACCAGGACGGTTTGAATGAAAAACTGTTTTTT. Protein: CASRNQDGLNEKLFF.

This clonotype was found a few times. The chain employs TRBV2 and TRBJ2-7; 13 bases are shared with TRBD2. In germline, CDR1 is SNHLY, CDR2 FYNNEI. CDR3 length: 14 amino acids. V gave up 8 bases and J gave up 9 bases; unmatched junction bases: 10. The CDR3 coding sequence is TGTGCCAGCGATACCGGGACTAGCGGGAACGTGCAGTACTTC. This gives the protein CASDTGTSGNVQYF. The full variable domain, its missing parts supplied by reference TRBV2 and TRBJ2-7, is EPEVTQTPSHQVTQMGQEVILRCVPISNHLYFYWYRQILGQKVEFLVSFYNNEISEKSEIFDDQFSVERPDGSNFTLKIRSTKLEDSAMYFCASDTGTSGNVQYFGPGTRLTVT.

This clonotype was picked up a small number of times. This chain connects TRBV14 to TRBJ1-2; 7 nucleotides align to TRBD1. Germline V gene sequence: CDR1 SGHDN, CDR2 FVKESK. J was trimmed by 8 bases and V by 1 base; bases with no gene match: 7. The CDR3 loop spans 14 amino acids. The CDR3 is CASSQVATGLGYTF. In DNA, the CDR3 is TGTGCCAGCAGCCAAGTAGCGACAGGGTTGGGCTACACCTTC.

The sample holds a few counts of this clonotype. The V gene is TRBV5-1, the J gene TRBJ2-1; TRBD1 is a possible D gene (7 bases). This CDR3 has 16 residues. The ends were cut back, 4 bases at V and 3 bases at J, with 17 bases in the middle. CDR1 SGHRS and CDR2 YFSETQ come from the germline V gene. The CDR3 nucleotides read TGCGCCAGCAGCCCGGCAGGGGGAGGAATCTACAATGAGCAGTTCTTC. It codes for CASSPAGGGIYNEQFF. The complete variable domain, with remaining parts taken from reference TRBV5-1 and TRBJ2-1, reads KAGVTQTPRYLIKTRGQQVTLSCSPISGHRSVSWYQQTPGQGLQFLFEYFSETQRNKGNFPGRFSGRQFSNSRSEMNVSTLELGDSALYLCASSPAGGGIYNEQFFGPGTRLTVL.

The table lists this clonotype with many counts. Here the CDR3 reads CASSLAQRGNNEQFF. In DNA form, the CDR3 reads TGTGCCAGCAGCTTGGCTCAGCGGGGAAACAATGAGCAGTTCTTC. This sequence joins TRBV7-2 and TRBJ2-1; 7 nucleotides match TRBD2. V trimming: 3 bases; J trimming: 5 bases; junction bases outside the gene matches: 7. This CDR3 contains 15 residues. Germline V gene lookup returns CDR1 SGHTA and CDR2 FQGNSA.

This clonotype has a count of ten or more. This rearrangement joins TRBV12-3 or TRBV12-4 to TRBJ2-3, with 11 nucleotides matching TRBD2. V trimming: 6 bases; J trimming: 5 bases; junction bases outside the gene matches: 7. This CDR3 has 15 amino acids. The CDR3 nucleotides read TGTGCCAGCAGCAACATAGCGGGAGGGAAAGATACGCAGTATTTT. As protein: CASSNIAGGKDTQYF.

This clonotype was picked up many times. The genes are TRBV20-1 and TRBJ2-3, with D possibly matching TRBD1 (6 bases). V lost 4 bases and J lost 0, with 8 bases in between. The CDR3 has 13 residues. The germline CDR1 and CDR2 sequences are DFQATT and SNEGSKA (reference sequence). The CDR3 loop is CSATGVSTDTQYF. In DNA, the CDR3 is TGCAGTGCTACAGGGGTTAGCACAGATACGCAGTATTTT.

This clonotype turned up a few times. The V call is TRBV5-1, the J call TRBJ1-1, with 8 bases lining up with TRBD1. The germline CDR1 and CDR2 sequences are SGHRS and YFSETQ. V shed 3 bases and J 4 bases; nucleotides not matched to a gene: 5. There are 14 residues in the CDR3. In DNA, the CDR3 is TGCGCCAGCAGCTCTCACAGGGGGAGCACTGAAGCTTTCTTT. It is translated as CASSSHRGSTEAFF.

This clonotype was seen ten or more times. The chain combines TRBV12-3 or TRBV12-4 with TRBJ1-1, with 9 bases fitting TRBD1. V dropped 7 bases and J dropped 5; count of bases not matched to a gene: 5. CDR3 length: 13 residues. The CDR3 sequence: CASTIGQGTEAFF. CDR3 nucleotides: TGTGCCAGCACCATCGGACAGGGGACTGAAGCTTTCTTT.

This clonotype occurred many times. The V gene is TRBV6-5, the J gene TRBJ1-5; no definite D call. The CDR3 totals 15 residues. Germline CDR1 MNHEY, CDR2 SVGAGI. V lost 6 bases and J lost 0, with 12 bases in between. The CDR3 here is CASSLLGNSNQPQHF. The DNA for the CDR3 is TGTGCCAGCAGCCTACTAGGTAATAGCAATCAGCCCCAGCATTTT.

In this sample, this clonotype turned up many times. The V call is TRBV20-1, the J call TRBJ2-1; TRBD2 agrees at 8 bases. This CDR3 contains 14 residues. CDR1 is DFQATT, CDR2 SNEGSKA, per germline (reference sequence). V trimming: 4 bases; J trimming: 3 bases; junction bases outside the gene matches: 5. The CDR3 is CSATPGGDYNEQFF. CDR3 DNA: TGCAGTGCTACCCCGGGGGGGGACTACAATGAGCAGTTCTTC.

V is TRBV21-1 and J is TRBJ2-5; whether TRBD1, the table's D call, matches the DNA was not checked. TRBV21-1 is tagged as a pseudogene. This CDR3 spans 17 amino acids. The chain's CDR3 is CASSSPPRGAGGETQYF. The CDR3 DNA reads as TGTGCCAGCAGCTCGCCGCCCCGGGGGGCTGGGGGGGAGACCCAGTACTTC.

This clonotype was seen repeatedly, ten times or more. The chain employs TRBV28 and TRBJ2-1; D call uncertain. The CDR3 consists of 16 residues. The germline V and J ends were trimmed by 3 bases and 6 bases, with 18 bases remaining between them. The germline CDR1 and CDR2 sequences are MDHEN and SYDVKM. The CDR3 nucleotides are TGTGCCAGCAGTTTGTCGGTCCGGCAGCTACTCAATGAGCAGTTCTTC. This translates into CASSLSVRQLLNEQFF.